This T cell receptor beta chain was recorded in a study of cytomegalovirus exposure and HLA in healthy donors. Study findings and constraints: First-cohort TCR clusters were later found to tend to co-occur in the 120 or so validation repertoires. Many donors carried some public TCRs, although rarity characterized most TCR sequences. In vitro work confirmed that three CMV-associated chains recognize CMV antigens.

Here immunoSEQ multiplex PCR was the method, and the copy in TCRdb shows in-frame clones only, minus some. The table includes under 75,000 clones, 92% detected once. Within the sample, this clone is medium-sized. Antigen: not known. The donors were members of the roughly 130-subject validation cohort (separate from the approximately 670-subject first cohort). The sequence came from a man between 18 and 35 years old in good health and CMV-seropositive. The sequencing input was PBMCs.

The CDR3 sequence is CASRLTPGSYNEQFF. The CDR3 DNA is TGTGCCAGCAGGTTAACCCCCGGGAGCTACAATGAGCAGTTCTTC. The chain employs TRBV7-2 and TRBJ2-1, with a possible D match to TRBD2 (6 bases). CDR3 length equals 15 residues. Trimming cost V 6 bases and J 3 bases, with 15 bases left between them. Germline loops: CDR1 SGHTA, CDR2 FQGNSA.